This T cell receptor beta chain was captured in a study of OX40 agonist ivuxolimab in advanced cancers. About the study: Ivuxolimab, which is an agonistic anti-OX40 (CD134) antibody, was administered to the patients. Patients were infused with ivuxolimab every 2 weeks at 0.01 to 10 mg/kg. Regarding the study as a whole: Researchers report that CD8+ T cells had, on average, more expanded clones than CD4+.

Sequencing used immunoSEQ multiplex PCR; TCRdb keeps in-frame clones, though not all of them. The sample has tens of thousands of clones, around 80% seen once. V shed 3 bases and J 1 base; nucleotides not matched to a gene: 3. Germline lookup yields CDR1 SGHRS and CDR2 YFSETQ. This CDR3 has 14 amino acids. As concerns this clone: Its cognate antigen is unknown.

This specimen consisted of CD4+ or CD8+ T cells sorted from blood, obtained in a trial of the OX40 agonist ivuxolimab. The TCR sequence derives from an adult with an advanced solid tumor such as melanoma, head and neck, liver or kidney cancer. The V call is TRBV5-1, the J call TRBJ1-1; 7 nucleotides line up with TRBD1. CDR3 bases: TGCGCCAGCAGCTCAAGGACAGGGAACACTGAAGCTTTCTTT. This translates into CASSSRTGNTEAFF.